This T cell receptor beta chain was observed in a study of control samples from healthy donors and cancer patients. TCRdb's table, derived via immunoSEQ multiplex PCR, lists solely in-frame clones and lacks some. The sample includes 60,000 to 75,000 clones, over 80% of them seen just once. The length of the CDR3 is 16 residues. Trimming took off 3 bases at V and 3 bases at J, with 15 bases between the two ends. Germline values: CDR1 MNHEY, CDR2 SVGEGT. The sample was blood. This receptor was identified in a man aged 55 to 70 in good health. This chain links TRBV6-2 or TRBV6-3 with TRBJ1-5, with D uncertain. This CDR3 is CASSYSSGPSNQPQHF. The CDR3 DNA sequence: TGTGCCAGCAGTTATTCTTCGGGTCCATCCAATCAGCCCCAGCATTTT.